This entry describes one T cell receptor beta chain. Its cognate antigen is unknown. These data originate in a study of tissue T cells after allogeneic stem cell transplantation. General study findings and limits: Which tissue TCRs were alloreactive or antigen-specific was not determined. Some clones might be persisting host cells. Within patients, tissue anatomy strongly shaped TCR repertoire composition. Across patients, clones rarely overlapped, yet motif clusters were shared tissue-specifically.

TCRbeta CDR3 was sequenced at survey depth with template counts. Sequencing was performed with immunoSEQ multiplex PCR; in TCRdb, only in-frame clones are kept and a portion is missing. The repertoire holds 20,000 to 25,000 clones, with about 70% as singletons. The CDR3 consists of 13 residues. The junction had 11 bases not matched to a gene; V was cut back by 7 bases and J by 10 bases. The V gene's germline CDR1 is MNHEY and CDR2 SVGAGI. V is TRBV6-5 and J is TRBJ1-1; 8 bases line up with TRBD1. This clonotype was obtained from an older female donor with lung cancer. Sequencing was performed on tissue from the ileum, taken at autopsy. CDR3 nucleotide sequence: TGTGCCAGCATTCCGGACAGGGAGTTGAGAGCTTTCTTT. Amino acid sequence: CASIPDRELRAFF.